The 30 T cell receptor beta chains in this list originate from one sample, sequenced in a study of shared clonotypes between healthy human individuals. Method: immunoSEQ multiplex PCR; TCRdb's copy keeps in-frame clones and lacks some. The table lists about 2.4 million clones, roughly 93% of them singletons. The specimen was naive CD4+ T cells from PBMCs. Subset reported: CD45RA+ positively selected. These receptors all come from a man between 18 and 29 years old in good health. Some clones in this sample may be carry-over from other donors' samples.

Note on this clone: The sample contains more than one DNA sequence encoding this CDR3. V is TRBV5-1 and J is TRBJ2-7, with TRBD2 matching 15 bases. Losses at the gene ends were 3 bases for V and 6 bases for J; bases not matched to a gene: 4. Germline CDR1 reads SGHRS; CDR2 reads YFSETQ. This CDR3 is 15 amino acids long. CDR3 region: CASSSGLAGGSEQYF. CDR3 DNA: TGCGCCAGCAGCTCGGGACTAGCGGGAGGCTCCGAGCAGTACTTC.

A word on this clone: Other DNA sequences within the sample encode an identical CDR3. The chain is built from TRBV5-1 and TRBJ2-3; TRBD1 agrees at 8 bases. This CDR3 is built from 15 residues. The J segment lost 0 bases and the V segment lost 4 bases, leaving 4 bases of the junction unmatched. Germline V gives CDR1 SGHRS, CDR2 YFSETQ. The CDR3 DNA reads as TGCGCCAGCAGCCCCGGACAGGGAAGCACAGATACGCAGTATTTT. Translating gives CASSPGQGSTDTQYF. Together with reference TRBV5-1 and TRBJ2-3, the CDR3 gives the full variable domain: KAGVTQTPRYLIKTRGQQVTLSCSPISGHRSVSWYQQTPGQGLQFLFEYFSETQRNKGNFPGRFSGRQFSNSRSEMNVSTLELGDSALYLCASSPGQGSTDTQYFGPGTRLTVL.

CDR3 amino acids: CASSSGRSTEAFF. In DNA, the CDR3 is TGTGCCAGCAGCTCGGGTCGTAGCACTGAAGCTTTCTTT. The chain recombines TRBV7-9 with TRBJ1-1; D ambiguous. V was shortened by 4 bases and J by 4 bases, with 10 bases between the two germline ends. This CDR3 has 13 residues. Germline values: CDR1 SEHNR, CDR2 FQNEAQ (reference sequence).

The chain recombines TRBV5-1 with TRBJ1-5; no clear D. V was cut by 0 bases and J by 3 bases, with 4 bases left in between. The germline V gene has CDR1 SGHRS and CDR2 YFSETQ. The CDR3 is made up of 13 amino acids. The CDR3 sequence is CASSLENNQPQHF. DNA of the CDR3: TGCGCCAGCAGCTTGGAGAACAATCAGCCCCAGCATTTT.

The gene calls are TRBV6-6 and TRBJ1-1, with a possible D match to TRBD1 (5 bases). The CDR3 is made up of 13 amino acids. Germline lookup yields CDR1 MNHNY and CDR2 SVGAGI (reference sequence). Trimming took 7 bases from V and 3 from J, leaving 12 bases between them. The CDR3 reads CASNGVGDTEAFF. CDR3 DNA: TGTGCCAGCAACGGGGTAGGGGACACTGAAGCTTTCTTT.

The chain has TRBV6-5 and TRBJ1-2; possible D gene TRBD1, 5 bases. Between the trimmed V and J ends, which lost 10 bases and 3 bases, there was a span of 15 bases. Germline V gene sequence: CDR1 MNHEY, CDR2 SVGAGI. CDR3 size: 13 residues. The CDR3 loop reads CATRTPMDYGYTF. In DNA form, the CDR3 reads TGTGCCACCAGGACACCAATGGACTATGGCTACACCTTC.

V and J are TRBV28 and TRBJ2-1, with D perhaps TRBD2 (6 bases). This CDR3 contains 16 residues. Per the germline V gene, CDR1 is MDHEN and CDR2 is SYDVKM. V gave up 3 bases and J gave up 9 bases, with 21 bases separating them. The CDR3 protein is CASSFPSDYSSSEQFF. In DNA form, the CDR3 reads TGTGCCAGCAGTTTCCCTTCGGACTACTCATCGAGTGAGCAGTTCTTC.

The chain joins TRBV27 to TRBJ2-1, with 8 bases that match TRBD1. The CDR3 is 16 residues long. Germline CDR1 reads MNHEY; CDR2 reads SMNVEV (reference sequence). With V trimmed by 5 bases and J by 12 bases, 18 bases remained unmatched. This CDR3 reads CASSQTRDRPKPGQFF. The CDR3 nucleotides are TGTGCCAGCAGTCAAACCCGGGACAGGCCAAAGCCGGGGCAGTTCTTC.

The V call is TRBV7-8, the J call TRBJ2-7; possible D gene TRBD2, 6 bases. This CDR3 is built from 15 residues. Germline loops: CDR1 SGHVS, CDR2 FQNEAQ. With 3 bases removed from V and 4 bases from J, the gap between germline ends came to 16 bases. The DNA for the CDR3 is TGTGCCAGCAGCTTTCGGCCTCCGGGGGAGTACGAGCAGTACTTC. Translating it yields CASSFRPPGEYEQYF.

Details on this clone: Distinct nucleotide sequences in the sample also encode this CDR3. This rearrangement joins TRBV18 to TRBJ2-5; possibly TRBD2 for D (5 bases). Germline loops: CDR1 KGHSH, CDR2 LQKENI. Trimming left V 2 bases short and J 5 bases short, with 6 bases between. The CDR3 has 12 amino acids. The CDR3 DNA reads TGTGCCAGCTCACCAGAGCGGGAGACCCAGTACTTC. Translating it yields CASSPERETQYF.

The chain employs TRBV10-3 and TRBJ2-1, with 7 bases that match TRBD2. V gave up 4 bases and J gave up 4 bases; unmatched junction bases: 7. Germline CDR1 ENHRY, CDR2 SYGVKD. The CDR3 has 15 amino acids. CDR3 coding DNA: TGTGCCATCAGTGCCTTCGGACTAGAATACAATGAGCAGTTCTTC. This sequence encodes CAISAFGLEYNEQFF.

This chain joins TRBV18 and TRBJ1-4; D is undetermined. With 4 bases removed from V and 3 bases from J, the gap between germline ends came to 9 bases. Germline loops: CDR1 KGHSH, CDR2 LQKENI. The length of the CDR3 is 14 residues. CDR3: CASSLIRANEKLFF. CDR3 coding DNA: TGTGCCAGCTCACTCATACGCGCTAATGAAAAACTGTTTTTT.

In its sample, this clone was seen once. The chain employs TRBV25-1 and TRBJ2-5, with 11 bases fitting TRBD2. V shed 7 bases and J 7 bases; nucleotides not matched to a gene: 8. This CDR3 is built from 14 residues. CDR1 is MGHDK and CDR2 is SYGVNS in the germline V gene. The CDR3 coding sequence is TGTGCCAGCACCCTTAGCGGGAGGGCCGCGACCCAGTACTTC. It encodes CASTLSGRAATQYF.

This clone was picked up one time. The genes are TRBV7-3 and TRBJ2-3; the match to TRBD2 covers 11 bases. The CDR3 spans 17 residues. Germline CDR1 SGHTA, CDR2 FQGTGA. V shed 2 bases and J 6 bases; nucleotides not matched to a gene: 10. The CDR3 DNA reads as TGTGCCAGCAGCTTATTGAAACTAGCGGGGGAAGGGGATACGCAGTATTTT. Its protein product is CASSLLKLAGEGDTQYF.

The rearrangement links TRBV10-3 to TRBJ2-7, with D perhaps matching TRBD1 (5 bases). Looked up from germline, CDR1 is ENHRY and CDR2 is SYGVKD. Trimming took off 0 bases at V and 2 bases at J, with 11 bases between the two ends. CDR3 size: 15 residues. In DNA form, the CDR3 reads TGTGCCATCAGTGAGTCGAGGACACCAACCTACGAGCAGTACTTC. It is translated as CAISESRTPTYEQYF.

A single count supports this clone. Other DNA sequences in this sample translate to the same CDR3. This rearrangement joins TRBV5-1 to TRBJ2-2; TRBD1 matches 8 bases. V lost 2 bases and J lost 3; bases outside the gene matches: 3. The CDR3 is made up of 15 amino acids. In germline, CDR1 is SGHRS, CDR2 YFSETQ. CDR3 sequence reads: CASSFDRGDTGELFF. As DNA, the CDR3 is TGCGCCAGCAGCTTCGACAGGGGCGACACCGGGGAGCTGTTTTTT.

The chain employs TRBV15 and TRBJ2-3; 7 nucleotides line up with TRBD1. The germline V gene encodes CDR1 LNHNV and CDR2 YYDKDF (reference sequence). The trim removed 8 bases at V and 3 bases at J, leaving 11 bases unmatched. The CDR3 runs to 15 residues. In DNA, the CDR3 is TGTGCCACCCATGGGAACAGGGGATGGACAGATACGCAGTATTTT. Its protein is CATHGNRGWTDTQYF.

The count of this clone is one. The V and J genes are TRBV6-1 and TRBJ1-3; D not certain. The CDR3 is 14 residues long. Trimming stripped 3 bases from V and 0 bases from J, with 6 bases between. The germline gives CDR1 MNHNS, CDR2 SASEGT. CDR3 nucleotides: TGTGCCAGCAGTGACACCTACTCTGGAAACACCATATATTTT. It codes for CASSDTYSGNTIYF.

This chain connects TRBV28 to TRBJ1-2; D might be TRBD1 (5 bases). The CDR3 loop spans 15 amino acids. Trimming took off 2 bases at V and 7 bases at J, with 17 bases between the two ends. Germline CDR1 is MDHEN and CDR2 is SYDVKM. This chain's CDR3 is CASSLNPRQTSGYTF. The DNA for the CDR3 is TGTGCCAGCAGTTTAAACCCCCGACAGACTAGTGGCTACACCTTC.

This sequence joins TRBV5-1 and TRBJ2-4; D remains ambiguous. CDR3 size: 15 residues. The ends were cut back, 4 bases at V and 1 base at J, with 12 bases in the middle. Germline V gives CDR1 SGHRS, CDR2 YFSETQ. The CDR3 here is CASSDGRVAKNIQYF. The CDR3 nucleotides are TGCGCCAGCAGCGACGGTAGGGTCGCCAAAAACATTCAGTACTTC.

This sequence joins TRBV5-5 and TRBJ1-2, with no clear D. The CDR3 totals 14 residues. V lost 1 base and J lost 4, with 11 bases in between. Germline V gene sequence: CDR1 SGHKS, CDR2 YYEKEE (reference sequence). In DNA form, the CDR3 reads TGTGCCAGCAGCTTGATTCGGGAGGCCTATGGCTACACCTTC. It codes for CASSLIREAYGYTF.

This chain's CDR3 is CASSFQGAYEQYF. The CDR3 coding sequence is TGCGCCAGCAGTTTTCAGGGGGCCTACGAGCAGTACTTC. The gene calls are TRBV10-1 and TRBJ2-7, with 7 bases lining up with TRBD1. V gave up 5 bases and J gave up 2 bases; unmatched junction bases: 3. The CDR3 totals 13 residues. Germline V CDR1 and CDR2: WNHNN, SYGVQD (reference sequence).

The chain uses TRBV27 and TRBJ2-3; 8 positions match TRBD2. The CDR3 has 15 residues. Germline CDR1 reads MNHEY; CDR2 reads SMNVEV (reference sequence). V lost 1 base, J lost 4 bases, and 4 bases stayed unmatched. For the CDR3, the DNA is TGTGCCAGCAGTTTATTCGGGGGGGTGGCAGATACGCAGTATTTT. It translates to CASSLFGGVADTQYF.

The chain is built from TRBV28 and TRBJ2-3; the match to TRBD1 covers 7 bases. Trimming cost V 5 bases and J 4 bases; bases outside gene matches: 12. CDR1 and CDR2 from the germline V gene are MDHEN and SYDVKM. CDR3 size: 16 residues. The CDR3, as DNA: TGTGCCAGCAGTGGGTACAGGGGTGCCGCGGCAGATACGCAGTATTTT. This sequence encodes CASSGYRGAAADTQYF. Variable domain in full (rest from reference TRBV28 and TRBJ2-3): DVKVTQSSRYLVKRTGEKVFLECVQDMDHENMFWYRQDPGLGLRLIYFSYDVKMKEKGDIPEGYSVSREKKERFSLILESASTNQTSMYLCASSGYRGAAADTQYFGPGTRLTVL.

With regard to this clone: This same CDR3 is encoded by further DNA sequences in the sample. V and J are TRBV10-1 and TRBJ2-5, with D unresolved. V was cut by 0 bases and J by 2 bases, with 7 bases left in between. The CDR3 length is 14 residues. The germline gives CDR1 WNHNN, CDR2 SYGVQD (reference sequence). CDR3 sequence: CASSESGRQETQYF. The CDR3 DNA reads TGCGCCAGCAGTGAGTCTGGGCGGCAAGAGACCCAGTACTTC.

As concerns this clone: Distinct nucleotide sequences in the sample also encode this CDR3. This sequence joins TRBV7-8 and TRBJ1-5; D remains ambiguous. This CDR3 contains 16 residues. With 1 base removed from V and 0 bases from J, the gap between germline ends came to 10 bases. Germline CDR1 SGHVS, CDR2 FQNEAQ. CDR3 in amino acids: CASSLEGRYSNQPQHF. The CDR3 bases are TGTGCCAGCAGCTTAGAAGGACGTTATAGCAATCAGCCCCAGCATTTT.

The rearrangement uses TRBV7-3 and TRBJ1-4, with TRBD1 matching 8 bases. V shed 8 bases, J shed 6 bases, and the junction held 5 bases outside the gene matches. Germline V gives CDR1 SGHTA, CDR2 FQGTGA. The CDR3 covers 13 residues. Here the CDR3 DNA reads TGTGCCAGCCCAGGACAGGGAGATGAAAAACTGTTTTTT. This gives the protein CASPGQGDEKLFF.

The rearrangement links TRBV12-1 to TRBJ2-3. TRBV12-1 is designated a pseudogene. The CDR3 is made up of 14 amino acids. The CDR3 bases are TGTGCCAGCAGCTACCGGGACGTCTACGTTACGCAGTATTTT. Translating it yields CASSYRDVYVTQYF.

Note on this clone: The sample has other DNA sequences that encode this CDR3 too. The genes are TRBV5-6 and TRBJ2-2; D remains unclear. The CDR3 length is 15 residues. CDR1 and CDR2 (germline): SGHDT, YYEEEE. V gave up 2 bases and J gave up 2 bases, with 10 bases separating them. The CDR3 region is CASSLGQINTGELFF. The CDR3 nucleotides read TGTGCCAGCAGCTTAGGGCAGATAAACACCGGGGAGCTGTTTTTT.

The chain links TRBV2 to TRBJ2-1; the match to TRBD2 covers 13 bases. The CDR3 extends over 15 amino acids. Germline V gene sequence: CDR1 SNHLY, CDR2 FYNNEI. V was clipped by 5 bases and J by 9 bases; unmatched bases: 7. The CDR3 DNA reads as TGTGCCAGCAGTTCCGGGACTAGCGGGACCGGTGAGCAGTTCTTC. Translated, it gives CASSSGTSGTGEQFF.